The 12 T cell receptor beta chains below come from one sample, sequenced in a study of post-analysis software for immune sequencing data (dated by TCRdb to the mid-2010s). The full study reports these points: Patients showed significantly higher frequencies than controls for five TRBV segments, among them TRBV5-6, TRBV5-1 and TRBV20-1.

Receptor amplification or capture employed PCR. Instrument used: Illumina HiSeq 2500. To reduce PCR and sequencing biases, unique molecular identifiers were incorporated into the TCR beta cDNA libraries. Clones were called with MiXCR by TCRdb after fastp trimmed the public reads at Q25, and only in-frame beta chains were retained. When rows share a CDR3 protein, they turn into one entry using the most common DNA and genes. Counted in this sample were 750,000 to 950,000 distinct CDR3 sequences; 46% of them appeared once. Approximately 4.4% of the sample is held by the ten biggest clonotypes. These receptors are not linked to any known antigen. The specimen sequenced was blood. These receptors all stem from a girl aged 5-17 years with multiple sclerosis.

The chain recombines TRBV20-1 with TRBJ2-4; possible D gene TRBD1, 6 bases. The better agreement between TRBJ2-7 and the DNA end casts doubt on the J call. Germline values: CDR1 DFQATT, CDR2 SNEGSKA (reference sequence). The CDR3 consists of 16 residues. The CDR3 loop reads CSARDDLRGIGYEQYF. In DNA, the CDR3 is TGCAGTGCTAGAGATGATCTTAGGGGGATAGGCTACGAGCAGTACTTC.

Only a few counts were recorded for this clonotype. CDR3 nucleotide sequence: TGTGCCAGCAGTTCGGGATTGAGCAATCAGCCCCAGCATTTT. Its translation: CASSSGLSNQPQHF. The J gene is TRBJ1-5, the V gene TRBV12-3 or TRBV12-4; D remains unclear. The CDR3 totals 14 residues. The V end lost 4 bases, the J end lost 1 base, and 8 bases lay between the germline ends.

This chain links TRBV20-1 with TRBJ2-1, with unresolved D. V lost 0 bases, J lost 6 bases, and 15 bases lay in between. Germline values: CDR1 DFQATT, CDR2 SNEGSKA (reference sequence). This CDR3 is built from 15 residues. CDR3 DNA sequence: TGCAGTGCTAGAGATTTGGCCTCTCTCCGCAATGAGCAGTTCTTC. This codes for CSARDLASLRNEQFF.

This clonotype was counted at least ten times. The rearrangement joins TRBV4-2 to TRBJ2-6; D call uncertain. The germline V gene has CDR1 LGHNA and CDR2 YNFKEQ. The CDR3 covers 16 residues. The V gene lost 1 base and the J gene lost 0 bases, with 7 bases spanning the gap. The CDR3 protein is CASSQAESSGANVLTF. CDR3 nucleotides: TGTGCCAGCAGCCAAGCGGAGAGCTCTGGGGCCAACGTCCTGACTTTC.

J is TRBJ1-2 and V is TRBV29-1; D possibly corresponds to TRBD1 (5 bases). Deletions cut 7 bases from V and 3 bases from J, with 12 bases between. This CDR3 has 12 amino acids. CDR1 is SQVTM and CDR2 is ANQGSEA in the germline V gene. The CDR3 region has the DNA TGCAGCGGATGGGACGACGACTATGGCTACACCTTC. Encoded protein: CSGWDDDYGYTF.

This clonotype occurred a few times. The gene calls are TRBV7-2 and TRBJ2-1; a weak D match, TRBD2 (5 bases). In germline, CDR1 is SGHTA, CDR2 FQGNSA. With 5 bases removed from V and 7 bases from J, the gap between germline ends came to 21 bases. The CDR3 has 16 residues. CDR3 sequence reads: CASSINSGSSWNEQFF. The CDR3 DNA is TGTGCCAGCAGCATTAACTCGGGGAGTTCTTGGAATGAGCAGTTCTTC.

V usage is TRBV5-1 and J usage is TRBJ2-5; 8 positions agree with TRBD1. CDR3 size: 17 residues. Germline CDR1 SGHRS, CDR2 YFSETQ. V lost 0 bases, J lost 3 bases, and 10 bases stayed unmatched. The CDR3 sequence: CASSLVLPGQGKETQYF. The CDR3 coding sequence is TGCGCCAGCAGCTTGGTCCTCCCCGGACAGGGAAAAGAGACCCAGTACTTC.

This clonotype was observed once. CDR3 in DNA: TGTGCCAGCAGCTATCGGACTAGCCCGATCCAAGAGACCCAGTACTTC. Its protein product is CASSYRTSPIQETQYF. The chain couples TRBV7-3 to TRBJ2-5; 8 bases are shared with TRBD2. This CDR3 comprises 16 residues. With V trimmed by 4 bases and J by 1 base, 8 bases remained unmatched. The germline V gene encodes CDR1 SGHTA and CDR2 FQGTGA.

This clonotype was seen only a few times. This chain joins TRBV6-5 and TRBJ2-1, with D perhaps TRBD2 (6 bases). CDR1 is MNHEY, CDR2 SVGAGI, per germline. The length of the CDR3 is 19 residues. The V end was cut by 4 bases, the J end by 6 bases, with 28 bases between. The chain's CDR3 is CASSSSIGVGLAIANEQFF. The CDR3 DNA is TGTGCCAGCAGTTCCTCTATTGGCGTCGGGCTAGCGATTGCCAATGAGCAGTTCTTC.

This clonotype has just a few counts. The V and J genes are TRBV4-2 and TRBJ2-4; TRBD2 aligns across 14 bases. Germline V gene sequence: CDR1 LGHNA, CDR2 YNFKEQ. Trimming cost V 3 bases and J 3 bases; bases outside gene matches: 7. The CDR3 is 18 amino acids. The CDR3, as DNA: TGTGCCAGCAGCCAGGGACTAGCGGGAGCGTCCGGCAAAAACATTCAGTACTTC. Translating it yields CASSQGLAGASGKNIQYF.

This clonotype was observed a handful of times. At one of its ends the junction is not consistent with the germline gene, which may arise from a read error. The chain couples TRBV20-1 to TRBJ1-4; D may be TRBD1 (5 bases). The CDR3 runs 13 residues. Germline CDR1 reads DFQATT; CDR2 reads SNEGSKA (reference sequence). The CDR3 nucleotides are TGCAGTGCAAGAGCGGGGCCCGGGACCCAACTGTTTTTT. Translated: CSARAGPGTQLFF.

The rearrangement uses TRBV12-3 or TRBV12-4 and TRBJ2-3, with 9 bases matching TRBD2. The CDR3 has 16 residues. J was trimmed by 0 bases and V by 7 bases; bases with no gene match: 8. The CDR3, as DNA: TGTGCCAGCACCTTGGGGCTAGCGGGAAGCACAGATACGCAGTATTTT. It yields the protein CASTLGLAGSTDTQYF.